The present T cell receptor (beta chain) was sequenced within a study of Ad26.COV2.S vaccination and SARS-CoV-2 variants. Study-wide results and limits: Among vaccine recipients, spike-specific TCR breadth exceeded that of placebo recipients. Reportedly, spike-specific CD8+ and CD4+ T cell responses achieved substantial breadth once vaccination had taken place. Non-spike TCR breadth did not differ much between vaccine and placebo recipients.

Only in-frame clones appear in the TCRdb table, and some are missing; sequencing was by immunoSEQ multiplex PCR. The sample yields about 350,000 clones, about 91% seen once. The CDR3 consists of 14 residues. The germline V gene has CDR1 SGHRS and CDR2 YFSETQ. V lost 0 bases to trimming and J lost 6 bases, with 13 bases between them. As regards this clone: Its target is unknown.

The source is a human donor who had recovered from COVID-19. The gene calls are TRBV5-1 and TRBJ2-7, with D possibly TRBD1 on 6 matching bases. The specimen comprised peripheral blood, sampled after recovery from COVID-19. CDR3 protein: CASSLEGQGIEQYF. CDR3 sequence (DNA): TGCGCCAGCAGCTTGGAAGGCCAGGGGATCGAGCAGTACTTC.